This is a list of T cell receptor beta chains from one sample in a study of shared clonotypes between healthy human individuals. Sequenced by immunoSEQ multiplex PCR; TCRdb stores in-frame clones only, minus some. Of roughly 1 million clones in the sample, about 76% were seen once. The specimen sequenced was memory CD4+ T cells sorted from blood. The receptors derive from a man between 18 and 29 years old in good health. Both conserved end residues are part of each CDR3. Fields, in order: J gene, D gene, V gene, clone size, CDR3 protein, CDR3 DNA. D genes are given only for firm matches. Clone size is stated in some rows and not others, as once, few, many or a class when expanded.

TRBJ2-1 TRBD2 TRBV6-4 NA CASSDGTSRSNEQFF TGTGCCAGCAGTGACGGGACTAGCCGTTCCAATGAGCAGTTCTTC
TRBJ2-7 NA TRBV7-2 NA CASGRDSYEQYF TGTGCCAGCGGCCGGGACTCCTACGAGCAGTACTTC
TRBJ2-6 NA TRBV21-1 NA CASSKVGPGANVLTF NA
TRBJ1-5 NA TRBV11-3 many CASSSPPRDRYSNQPQHF TGTGCCAGCAGCTCCCCACCCAGGGACCGATATAGCAATCAGCCCCAGCATTTT
TRBJ1-5 NA TRBV28 NA CASSPQGRGNQPQHF TGTGCCAGCAGTCCCCAGGGACGGGGAAATCAGCCCCAGCATTTT
TRBJ2-7 TRBD2 TRBV11-1 NA CASSLEAGGPYEQYF TGTGCCAGCAGCTTAGAAGCGGGGGGCCCGTACGAGCAGTACTTC
TRBJ2-7 TRBD1 TRBV28 NA CASSSTGGQLTYEQYF TGTGCCAGCAGTTCTACAGGGGGCCAATTGACCTACGAGCAGTACTTC
TRBJ2-5 NA TRBV2 NA CASRGQQETQYF TGTGCCAGCAGAGGACAGCAAGAGACCCAGTACTTC
TRBJ1-2 NA TRBV28 NA CASSLGTYGYTF TGTGCCAGCAGTTTAGGGACTTATGGCTACACCTTC
TRBJ1-3 TRBD1 TRBV5-1 NA CASSPQGNSGNTIYF TGCGCCAGCAGCCCACAGGGGAACTCTGGAAACACCATATATTTT
TRBJ2-7 TRBD2 TRBV19 NA CASNKGLHSYEQYF TGTGCCAGTAATAAGGGACTACACTCCTACGAGCAGTACTTC
TRBJ2-7 NA TRBV6-5 once CASNNGGAYEQYF TGTGCCAGCAACAACGGCGGAGCCTACGAGCAGTACTTC
TRBJ2-1 TRBD1 TRBV19 NA CASKGDRGNEQFF TGTGCCAGTAAGGGTGACAGGGGCAATGAGCAGTTCTTC
TRBJ2-5 TRBD1 TRBV6-1 NA CASSEGGQVRQETQYF TGTGCCAGCAGTGAAGGGGGACAGGTCAGGCAAGAGACCCAGTACTTC
TRBJ1-3 NA TRBV2 NA CASSEQIGNTIYF TGTGCCAGCAGTGAACAGATTGGAAACACCATATATTTT
TRBJ2-5 TRBD1 TRBV6-6 NA CASTFGQAGRAQYF TGTGCCAGTACCTTTGGACAGGCGGGTCGGGCCCAGTACTTC
TRBJ1-6 NA TRBV5-6 NA CASSLTGAGTYNSPLHF TGTGCCAGCAGCTTGACGGGCGCAGGGACCTATAATTCACCCCTCCACTTT
TRBJ2-1 NA TRBV11-2 NA CASSLVADSEYNEQFF TGTGCCAGCAGCTTAGTTGCGGACAGCGAATACAATGAGCAGTTCTTC
TRBJ1-2 NA TRBV27 NA CASSFWAGYGYTF TGTGCCAGCAGTTTCTGGGCCGGCTATGGCTACACCTTC
TRBJ1-2 TRBD1 TRBV19 NA CASIPRGQGLMAGYTF TGTGCCAGTATCCCAAGGGGGCAGGGCCTTATGGCTGGCTACACCTTC
TRBJ1-4 TRBD1 TRBV10-3 once CAISSTGQGNEKLFF TGTGCCATCAGTTCGACGGGACAGGGGAATGAAAAACTGTTTTTT
TRBJ2-5 TRBD2 TRBV18 NA CASSELAASFGGQYF TGTGCCAGCTCGGAACTAGCGGCTTCCTTCGGGGGCCAGTACTTC